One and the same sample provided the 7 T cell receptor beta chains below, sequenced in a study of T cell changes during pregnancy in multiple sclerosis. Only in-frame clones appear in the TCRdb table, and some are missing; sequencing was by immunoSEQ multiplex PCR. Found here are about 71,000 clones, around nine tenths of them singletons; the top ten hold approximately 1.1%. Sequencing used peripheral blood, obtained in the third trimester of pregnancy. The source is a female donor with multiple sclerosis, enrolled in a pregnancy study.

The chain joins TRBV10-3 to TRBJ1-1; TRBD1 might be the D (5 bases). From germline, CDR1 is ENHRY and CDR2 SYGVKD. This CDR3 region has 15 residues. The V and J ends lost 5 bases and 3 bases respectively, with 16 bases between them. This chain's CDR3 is CAISYSKIRDTEAFF. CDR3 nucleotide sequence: TGTGCCATCAGTTATTCCAAAATCAGGGACACTGAAGCTTTCTTT.

The CDR3: CSVGPRSGSYEQYF. The CDR3 bases are TGCAGCGTCGGCCCAAGGAGCGGGTCCTACGAGCAGTACTTC. The rearrangement links TRBV29-1 to TRBJ2-7, with D possibly matching TRBD2 (6 bases). Trimming pared 6 bases from V and 1 base from J, leaving 16 bases between. Germline V gene sequence: CDR1 SQVTM, CDR2 ANQGSEA. This CDR3 comprises 14 residues.

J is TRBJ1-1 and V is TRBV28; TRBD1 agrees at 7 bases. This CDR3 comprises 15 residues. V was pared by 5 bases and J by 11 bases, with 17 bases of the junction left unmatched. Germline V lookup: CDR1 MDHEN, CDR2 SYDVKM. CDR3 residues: CASSGRAGGVEAAFF. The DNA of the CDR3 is TGTGCCAGCAGTGGACGGGCAGGGGGTGTCGAAGCGGCTTTCTTT.

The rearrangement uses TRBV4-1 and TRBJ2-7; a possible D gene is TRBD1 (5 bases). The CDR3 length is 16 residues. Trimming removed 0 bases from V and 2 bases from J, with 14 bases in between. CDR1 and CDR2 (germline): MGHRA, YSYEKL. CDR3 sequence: CASSQDGQGFTYEQYF. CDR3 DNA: TGCGCCAGCAGCCAAGATGGGCAGGGATTCACCTACGAGCAGTACTTC.

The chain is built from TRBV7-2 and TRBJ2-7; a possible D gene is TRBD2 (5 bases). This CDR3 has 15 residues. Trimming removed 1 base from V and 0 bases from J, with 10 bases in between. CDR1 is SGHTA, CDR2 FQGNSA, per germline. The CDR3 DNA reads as TGTGCCAGCAGCTTAGGGGTCGGACTCTCCTACGAGCAGTACTTC. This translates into CASSLGVGLSYEQYF. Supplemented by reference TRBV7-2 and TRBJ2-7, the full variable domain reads GAGVSQSPSNKVTEKGKDVELRCDPISGHTALYWYRQSLGQGLEFLIYFQGNSAPDKSGLPSDRFSAERTGGSVSTLTIQRTQQEDSAVYLCASSLGVGLSYEQYFGPGTRLTVT.

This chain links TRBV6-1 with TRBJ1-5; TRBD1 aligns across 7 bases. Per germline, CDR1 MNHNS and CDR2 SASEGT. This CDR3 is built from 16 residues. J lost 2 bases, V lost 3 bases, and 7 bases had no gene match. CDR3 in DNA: TGTGCCAGCAGTGATGAGAACAGGGGAGGCAATCAGCCCCAGCATTTT. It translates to CASSDENRGGNQPQHF.

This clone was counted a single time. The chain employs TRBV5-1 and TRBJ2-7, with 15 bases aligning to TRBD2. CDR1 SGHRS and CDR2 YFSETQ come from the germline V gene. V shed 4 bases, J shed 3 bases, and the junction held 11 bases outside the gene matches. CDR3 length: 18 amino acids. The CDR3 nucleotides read TGCGCCAGCAGCAGGGGGACTAGCGGGAGGCCTATCGACTACGAGCAGTACTTC. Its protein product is CASSRGTSGRPIDYEQYF.